The clone carrying this T cell receptor (beta chain) showed up many times. Antigen specificity is unknown. The sample is drawn from a study of spatial heterogeneity in lung cancer. Turning to the study itself: Alpha-chain sequences were consistently detected less often than beta-chain sequences. Matched bulk RNA-seq provided a T cell module score, and TCR transcript counts in tumor regions correlated strongly with it.

TCRdb independently ran MiXCR on the 5' RACE reads; one entry per CDR3 protein. The sample yields approximately 23,000 distinct CDR3 sequences, over 4% seen once. Time point indicated: sample taken at primary tumor resection. The input material, whole RNA from tumor, nontumor lung or frozen PBMC, was sequenced unsorted. Study-wide results and limits: Ubiquitous and regional nonsynonymous mutations were each tracked by the matching count of ubiquitous or regional expanded TCRs. Counts of expanded intratumoral alpha and beta TCRs tracked tumor mutation counts.

Germline-derived CDR1 and CDR2 are SGDLS and YYNGEE. This CDR3 region has 16 residues. V lost 0 bases, J lost 2 bases, and 6 bases stayed unmatched. This TCR was recovered from a male donor with early-stage non-small cell lung cancer. The sequences come from lung tumor tissue, collected at surgery. The gene calls are TRBV9 and TRBJ2-7; 9 bases line up with TRBD1. Written as DNA, the CDR3 is TGTGCCAGCAGCGTAGCGTGGGGACAGGGAACCTACGAGCAGTACTTC. Its protein product is CASSVAWGQGTYEQYF.